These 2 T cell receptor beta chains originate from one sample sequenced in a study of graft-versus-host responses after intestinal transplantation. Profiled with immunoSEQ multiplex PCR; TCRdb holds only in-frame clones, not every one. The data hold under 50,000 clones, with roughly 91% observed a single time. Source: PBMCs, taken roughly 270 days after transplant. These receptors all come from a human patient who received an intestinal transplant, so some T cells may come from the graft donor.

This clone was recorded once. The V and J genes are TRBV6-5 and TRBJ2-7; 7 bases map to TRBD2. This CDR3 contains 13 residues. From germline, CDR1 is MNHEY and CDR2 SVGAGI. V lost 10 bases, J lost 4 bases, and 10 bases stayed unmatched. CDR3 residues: CAKSRRGIYEQYF. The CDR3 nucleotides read TGTGCCAAGTCCCGGCGGGGGATATACGAGCAGTACTTC.

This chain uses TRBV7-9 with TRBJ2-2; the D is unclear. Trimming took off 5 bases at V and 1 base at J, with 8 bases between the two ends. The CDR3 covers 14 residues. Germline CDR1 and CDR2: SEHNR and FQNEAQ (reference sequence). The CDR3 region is CASSPTLNTGELFF. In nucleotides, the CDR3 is TGTGCCAGCAGCCCTACCTTGAACACCGGGGAGCTGTTTTTT.